This T cell receptor (beta chain) is from a study of cytomegalovirus exposure and HLA in healthy donors. Study information: Unique TCRs numbering approximately 80 million, obtained from HLA-typed donors, made up an early data release.

About this clone itself: Its antigen is still unknown.

The V gene lost 0 bases and the J gene lost 0 bases, with 6 bases spanning the gap. Germline values: CDR1 WSHSY, CDR2 SAAADI. The length of the CDR3 is 15 residues. Vbeta (60) and Jbeta (13) primers were used in the PCR. Data came from immunoSEQ multiplex PCR; TCRdb stores just in-frame clones and leaves some out. The sample has some 170,000 clones, about three quarters seen once. Whole-study results and caveats: Highest at DRB1 and lowest at HLA-C, TCR association rates differed among HLA loci in a later analysis. Reportedly, a later analysis found an Asian-associated ancestry cluster had fewer N-insertions than the roughly 670-donor mean. Earlier analysis found most TCR beta V segments productive about 87% or about 30% of the time.

The TCR sequence derives from a man aged 35 to 55 in good health and CMV-seropositive. Sequencing input: PBMCs. V and J are TRBV10-2 and TRBJ1-3; D not resolved. The CDR3 spells CASSESASSGNTIYF. CDR3 nucleotides: TGCGCCAGCAGTGAGTCAGCGAGCTCTGGAAACACCATATATTTT.